This T cell receptor beta chain was captured by sequencing in a study of radiation and T cells in renal cell carcinoma. This clone was observed a single time. Its antigen remains unidentified. The data were produced by immunoSEQ multiplex PCR, yet TCRdb's version contains in-frame clones alone and is incomplete. The sample consists of just over 150,000 clones, 87% of them appearing once. Germline-derived CDR1 and CDR2 are MGHDK and SYGVNS. The CDR3 loop spans 14 amino acids. Between the trimmed V and J ends, which lost 5 bases and 2 bases, there was a span of 10 bases. As for time point: blood 2 weeks post-SBRT. Treatment reported: 15 Gy SBRT to primary tumor, nephrectomy 4 weeks later. Study-level points and caveats: Without pretreatment biopsies, baseline tumor clonotype presence was undetermined.

This chain uses TRBV25-1 with TRBJ2-4; the D gene is possibly TRBD2 (7 bases). Source: blood, taken from a patient whose treatment included radiotherapy and nephrectomy. This clonotype was obtained from a woman in her forties or fifties with renal cell carcinoma. CDR3 protein: CASSWGGTKNIQYF. The CDR3 coding sequence is TGTGCCAGCAGTTGGGGGGGCACCAAAAACATTCAGTACTTC.